One sample yielded the 3 T cell receptor beta chains listed below, sequenced in a study of blood T cells in healthy people across ages (dated by TCRdb to the mid-2010s). Libraries were constructed by 5' RACE. This sample was sequenced with an Illumina HiSeq 2500. A second roughly 6 to 11 cycle PCR used a sample-barcoded 5' primer and a J-beta primer mix. TCRdb reprocessed the public reads (quality trimming at Q25 with fastp, clone calling with MiXCR) and kept in-frame beta chains. Records with the same CDR3 protein are collapsed into one entry carrying the most frequent genes and DNA. This sample holds some 1.1 million distinct CDR3 sequences; 35% to 45% were observed only once. The ten largest clones capture over 10% of the sample. The sample comprised blood. The receptor set was obtained from a man between 18 and 35 years old in good health.

The table lists this clonotype with a few counts. This sequence joins TRBV5-5 and TRBJ2-1, with 9 nucleotides matching TRBD1. V dropped 2 bases and J dropped 7; count of bases not matched to a gene: 10. This CDR3 is built from 16 residues. Germline-derived CDR1 and CDR2 are SGHKS and YYEKEE (reference sequence). CDR3 sequence: CASSLGQGFVLNEQFF. The CDR3 DNA reads as TGTGCCAGCAGCTTAGGACAGGGGTTCGTATTGAATGAGCAGTTCTTC.

This clonotype was detected a few times. The rearrangement joins TRBV12-3 or TRBV12-4 to TRBJ1-1; D call uncertain. V lost 6 bases and J lost 6, with 17 bases in between. The CDR3 sequence is 14 residues long. The CDR3, as DNA: TGTGCCAGCAGGCGCGTTGGGTCCAAGGCTGAAGCTTTCTTT. Protein sequence: CASRRVGSKAEAFF.

The chain links TRBV21-1 to TRBJ2-1; TRBD2, the table's D call, lacks a check against the DNA. The better agreement between TRBJ2-7 and the DNA end casts doubt on the J call. TRBV21-1 is deemed a pseudogene. The CDR3 loop spans 16 amino acids. CDR3 in DNA: TGTGCCAGCAGCAATAGTCGGGGGAGGTCCTACAATGAGCAGTACTTC. Translation: CASSNSRGRSYNEQYF.